These 13 T cell receptor beta chains were sequenced from one sample in a study of blood T cell repertoires in COVID-19 (dated by TCRdb to 2019 to 2021). The receptor library was made with the immunoSEQ multiplex PCR assay. In its TCRdb copy, this immuneACCESS table keeps in-frame sequences only and misses some clones. Where compared with another copy, unresolved V genes explain less than half of these, and the others have no known cause. This sample lists approximately 270,000 clones; 85% to 90% were detected once. The leading ten clones occupy more than 1.5% of the sample. What was sequenced was PBMCs or T cells enriched from blood (not recorded which). These receptors were obtained from a man aged 35 to 55 who had recovered from COVID-19.

The chain couples TRBV7-9 to TRBJ2-7; possibly TRBD2 for D (5 bases). V lost 1 base, J lost 7 bases, and 17 bases lay in between. This CDR3 is built from 15 residues. Germline CDR1 and CDR2: SEHNR and FQNEAQ (reference sequence). This CDR3 reads CASSLDTTGPGEQYF. The CDR3 DNA is TGTGCCAGCAGCTTAGATACTACCGGGCCGGGAGAGCAGTACTTC. Supplemented by reference TRBV7-9 and TRBJ2-7, the full variable domain reads DTGVSQNPRHKITKRGQNVTFRCDPISEHNRLYWYRQTLGQGPEFLTYFQNEAQLEKSRLLSDRFSAERPKGSFSTLEIQRTEQGDSAMYLCASSLDTTGPGEQYFGPGTRLTVT.

There are a few counts of this clone. The chain carries TRBV18 and TRBJ1-1; 8 bases map to TRBD1. Trimming took 5 bases from V and 2 from J; bases not matched to a gene: 7. Germline CDR1 reads KGHSH; CDR2 reads LQKENI. This CDR3 spans 15 amino acids. The CDR3 nucleotides are TGTGCCAGCTCAACGACAGGACAGGGAAACACTGAAGCTTTCTTT. Translating it yields CASSTTGQGNTEAFF. Drawing the rest from reference TRBV18 and TRBJ1-1, the complete variable domain is NAGVMQNPRHLVRRRGQEARLRCSPMKGHSHVYWYRQLPEEGLKFMVYLQKENIIDESGMPKERFSAEFPKEGPSILRIQQVVRGDSAAYFCASSTTGQGNTEAFFGQGTRLTVV.

This clone was seen once. The V gene is TRBV30, the J gene TRBJ1-5, with D unclear. Germline CDR1 GTSNPN, CDR2 SVGIG (reference sequence). Between the trimmed V and J ends, which lost 5 bases and 2 bases, there was a span of 10 bases. The CDR3 contains 13 residues. The CDR3 loop reads CAWHGEGNQPQHF. The CDR3 nucleotides are TGTGCCTGGCATGGGGAGGGCAATCAGCCCCAGCATTTT.

V usage is TRBV6-5 and J usage is TRBJ2-7; TRBD1 matches at 10 bases. Unmatched junction bases numbered 5, after V lost 2 bases and J lost 4 bases. Germline CDR1 is MNHEY and CDR2 is SVGAGI. The CDR3 has 15 residues. DNA for the CDR3: TGTGCCAGCAGTTACGGGACAGGGGTTGGGTACGAGCAGTACTTC. Its protein product is CASSYGTGVGYEQYF.

The genes are TRBV2 and TRBJ2-5; possibly TRBD2 for D (6 bases). Trimming cost V 6 bases and J 9 bases, with 17 bases left between them. The CDR3 is made up of 13 amino acids. Germline assignment: CDR1 SNHLY and CDR2 FYNNEI. The CDR3, as DNA: TGTGCCAGCAGGGAAAGCGGAGGCGGGGCCCAGTACTTC. It translates to CASRESGGGAQYF.

This chain joins TRBV6-6 and TRBJ1-2, with D possibly being TRBD1 (6 bases). The germline V gene has CDR1 MNHNY and CDR2 SVGAGI (reference sequence). The CDR3 length is 13 residues. Trimming removed 6 bases from V and 4 bases from J, with 12 bases in between. CDR3 loop: CASRARGAYGYTF. DNA for the CDR3: TGTGCCAGCAGGGCCCGGGGGGCCTATGGCTACACCTTC.

This chain joins TRBV7-8 and TRBJ2-7, with 7 bases identical to TRBD1. This CDR3 has 14 residues. Trimming at V came to 5 bases and at J to 3 bases, leaving 7 bases not matched to a gene. Germline V gives CDR1 SGHVS, CDR2 FQNEAQ. The CDR3 sequence is CASSPRQGDYEQYF. In nucleotides, the CDR3 is TGTGCCAGCAGCCCGAGACAGGGAGACTACGAGCAGTACTTC. The full variable domain, completed using reference TRBV7-8 and TRBJ2-7, is GAGVSQSPRYKVAKRGQDVALRCDPISGHVSLFWYQQALGQGPEFLTYFQNEAQLDKSGLPSDRFFAERPEGSVSTLKIQRTQQEDSAVYLCASSPRQGDYEQYFGPGTRLTVT.

The CDR3 reads CASSPNPATRVWYF. Here the CDR3 DNA reads TGTGCCAGCAGCCCGAATCCCGCGACTCGAGTTTGGTACTTC. The rearrangement uses TRBV7-2 and TRBJ2-7; no definite D call. V dropped 5 bases and J dropped 12 bases, with 23 bases sitting between them. The CDR3 spans 14 residues. CDR1 SGHTA and CDR2 FQGNSA come from the germline V gene.

This clone was counted once. The V call is TRBV30, the J call TRBJ2-7; the D gene is possibly TRBD1 (6 bases). CDR3 size: 16 residues. CDR1 and CDR2 from the germline V gene are GTSNPN and SVGIG (reference sequence). With 2 bases removed from V and 3 bases from J, the gap between germline ends came to 20 bases. CDR3 sequence: CAWSPWSGWGHYEQYF. CDR3 bases: TGTGCCTGGAGTCCATGGTCAGGGTGGGGGCACTACGAGCAGTACTTC. The full variable domain, completed using reference TRBV30 and TRBJ2-7, is SQTIHQWPATLVQPVGSPLSLECTVEGTSNPNLYWYRQAAGRGLQLLFYSVGIGQISSEVPQNLSASRPQDRQFILSSKKLLLSDSGFYLCAWSPWSGWGHYEQYFGPGTRLTVT.

Only one count was recorded for this clone. This chain connects TRBV29-1 to TRBJ2-1; 9 positions agree with TRBD2. With 4 bases clipped from V and 2 bases from J, the junction kept 3 bases outside the gene matches. CDR1 is SQVTM, CDR2 ANQGSEA, per germline. The CDR3 consists of 14 residues. The CDR3 DNA is TGCAGCGTTGTAAGCGGGGGGCCCTACAATGAGCAGTTCTTC. Its translation is CSVVSGGPYNEQFF.

The chain joins TRBV6-4 to TRBJ2-1; 7 bases map to TRBD2. The J segment lost 5 bases and the V segment lost 6 bases, leaving 7 bases of the junction unmatched. The CDR3 is 14 amino acids. Germline V CDR1 and CDR2: MRHNA, SNTAGT. The CDR3 sequence: CASRSSGAHNEQFF. The CDR3 nucleotides are TGTGCCAGCAGATCCAGCGGGGCTCACAATGAGCAGTTCTTC.

The chain recombines TRBV4-2 with TRBJ2-1; 8 nucleotides align to TRBD2. Trimming cost V 4 bases and J 0 bases; bases outside gene matches: 5. The germline CDR1 and CDR2 sequences are LGHNA and YNFKEQ. The CDR3 consists of 16 residues. CDR3 protein: CASSPERESSYNEQFF. The CDR3 nucleotides read TGTGCCAGCAGCCCCGAGCGGGAGAGCTCCTACAATGAGCAGTTCTTC.

The chain recombines TRBV27 with TRBJ1-1; 8 nucleotides agree with TRBD1. Germline lookup yields CDR1 MNHEY and CDR2 SMNVEV (reference sequence). CDR3 size: 16 residues. Trimming cost V 0 bases and J 7 bases; bases outside gene matches: 10. The CDR3 bases are TGTGCCAGCAGTTTATCCTTGGGGACAGGAAATAGTGAAGCTTTCTTT. Translating gives CASSLSLGTGNSEAFF.